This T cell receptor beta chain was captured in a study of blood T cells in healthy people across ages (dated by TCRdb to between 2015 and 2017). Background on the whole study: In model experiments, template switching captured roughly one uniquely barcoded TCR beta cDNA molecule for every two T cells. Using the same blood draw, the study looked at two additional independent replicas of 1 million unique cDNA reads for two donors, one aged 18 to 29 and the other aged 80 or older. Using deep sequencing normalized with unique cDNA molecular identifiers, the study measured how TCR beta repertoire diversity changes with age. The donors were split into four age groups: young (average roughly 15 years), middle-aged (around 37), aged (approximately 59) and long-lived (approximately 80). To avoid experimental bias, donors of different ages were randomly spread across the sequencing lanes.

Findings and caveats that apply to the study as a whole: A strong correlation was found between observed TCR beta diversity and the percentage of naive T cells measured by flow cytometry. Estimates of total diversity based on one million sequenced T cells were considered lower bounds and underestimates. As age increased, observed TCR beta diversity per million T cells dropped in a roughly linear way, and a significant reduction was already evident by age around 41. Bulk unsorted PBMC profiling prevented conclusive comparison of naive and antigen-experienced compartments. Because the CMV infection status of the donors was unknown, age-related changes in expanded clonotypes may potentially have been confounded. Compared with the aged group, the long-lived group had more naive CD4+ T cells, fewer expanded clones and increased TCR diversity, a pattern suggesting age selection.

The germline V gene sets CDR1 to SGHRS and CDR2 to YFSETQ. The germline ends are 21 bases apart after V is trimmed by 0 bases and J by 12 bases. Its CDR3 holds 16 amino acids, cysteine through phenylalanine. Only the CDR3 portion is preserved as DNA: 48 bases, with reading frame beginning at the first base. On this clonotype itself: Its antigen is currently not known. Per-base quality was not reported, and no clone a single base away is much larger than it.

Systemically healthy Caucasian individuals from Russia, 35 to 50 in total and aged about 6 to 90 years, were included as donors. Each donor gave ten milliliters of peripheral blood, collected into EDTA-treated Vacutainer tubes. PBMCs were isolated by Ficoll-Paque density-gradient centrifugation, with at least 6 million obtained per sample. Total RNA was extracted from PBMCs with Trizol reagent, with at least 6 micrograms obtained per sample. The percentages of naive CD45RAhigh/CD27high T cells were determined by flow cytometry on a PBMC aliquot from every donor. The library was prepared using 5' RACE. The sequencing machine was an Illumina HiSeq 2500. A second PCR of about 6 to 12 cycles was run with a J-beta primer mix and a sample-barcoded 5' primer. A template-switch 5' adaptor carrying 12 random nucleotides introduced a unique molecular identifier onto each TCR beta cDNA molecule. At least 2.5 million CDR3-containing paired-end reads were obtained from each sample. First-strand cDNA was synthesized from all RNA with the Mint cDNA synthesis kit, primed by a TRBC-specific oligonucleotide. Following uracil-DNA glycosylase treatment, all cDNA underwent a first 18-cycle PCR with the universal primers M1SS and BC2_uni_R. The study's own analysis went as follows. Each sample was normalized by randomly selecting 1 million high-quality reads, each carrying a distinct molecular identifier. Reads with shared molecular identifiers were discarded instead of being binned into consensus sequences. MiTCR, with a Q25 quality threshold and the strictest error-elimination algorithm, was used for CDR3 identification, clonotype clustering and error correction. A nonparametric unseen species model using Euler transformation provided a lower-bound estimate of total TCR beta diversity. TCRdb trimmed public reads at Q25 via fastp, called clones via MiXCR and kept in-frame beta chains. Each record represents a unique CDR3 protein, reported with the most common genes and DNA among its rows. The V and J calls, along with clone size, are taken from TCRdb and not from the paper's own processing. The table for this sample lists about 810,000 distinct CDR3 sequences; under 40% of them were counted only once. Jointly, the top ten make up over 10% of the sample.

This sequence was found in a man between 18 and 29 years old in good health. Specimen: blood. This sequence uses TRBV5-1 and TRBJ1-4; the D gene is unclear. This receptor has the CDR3 CASSLASRTTGEQLFF. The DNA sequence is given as TGCGCCAGCAGCTTGGCCTCGAGGACTACGGGAGAACAACTGTTTTTT.